This is a list of T cell receptor beta chains from one sample in a study of cytomegalovirus exposure and HLA in healthy donors. Here immunoSEQ multiplex PCR was the method, and the copy in TCRdb shows in-frame clones only, minus some. The sample has 210,000 or so clones; over 75% are singletons. The sequenced material came from PBMCs. The receptors were gathered from a boy between 10 and 17 years old in good health and CMV-seronegative. Both conserved end residues are part of each CDR3.

>TRBV27|TRBJ2-5
CASGPLGGRASETQYF
>TRBV19|TRBJ2-2
CASSMGTRTGNGELFF
>TRBV4-1|TRBJ2-2
CASSHPGKTGELFF
>TRBV9|TRBJ1-1
CASSVGQVDTEAFF
>TRBV5-6|TRBJ1-6
CASSFTTDHNSPLHF
>TRBV13|TRBJ2-7
CASREAGNFFSYEQYF
>TRBV11-3|TRBJ2-3
CASSLGLVGTDTQYF
>TRBV18|TRBJ2-3
CASSPSGRSTDTQYF
>TRBV27|TRBJ1-5
CASSSIPGGSWGNQPQHF
>TRBV5-4|TRBJ2-7
CASSLTAGGYHEQYF
>TRBV5-1|TRBJ2-3
CASSAGTSGPDTQYF
>TRBV18|TRBJ1-2
CASSVRVDYGYTF
>TRBV9|TRBJ1-2
CASSAYQGFDGYTF
>TRBV13|TRBJ1-2
CASSLDPGPAGGYTF
>TRBV5-6|TRBJ2-1
CASSQTSGGVNEQFF
>TRBV5-4|TRBJ2-5
CASRPEPGVETQYF
>TRBV5-1|TRBJ2-1
CASSRVTSGINEQFF
>TRBV7-9|TRBJ2-3
CASSPGLAATTDTQYF
>TRBV6-5|TRBJ2-7
CASREGGGQYF
>TRBV19|TRBJ2-1
CASGLGEGYNEQFF
>TRBV5-1|TRBJ2-1
CASRARNEQFF
>TRBV5-1|TRBJ1-4
CASSGQGAVDEKLFF
>TRBV15|TRBJ1-1
CATSGYRGPSTEAFF
>TRBV7-2|TRBJ2-1
CASSSLAAPYNEQFF
>TRBV5-6|TRBJ1-3
CASSLEGGYSGNTIYF
>TRBV10-3|TRBJ1-3
CAISELAESSGNTIYF
>TRBV5-1|TRBJ2-1
CASSPGTSFVNEQFF
>TRBV25-1|TRBJ2-1
CASRLGQQTTGEQFF